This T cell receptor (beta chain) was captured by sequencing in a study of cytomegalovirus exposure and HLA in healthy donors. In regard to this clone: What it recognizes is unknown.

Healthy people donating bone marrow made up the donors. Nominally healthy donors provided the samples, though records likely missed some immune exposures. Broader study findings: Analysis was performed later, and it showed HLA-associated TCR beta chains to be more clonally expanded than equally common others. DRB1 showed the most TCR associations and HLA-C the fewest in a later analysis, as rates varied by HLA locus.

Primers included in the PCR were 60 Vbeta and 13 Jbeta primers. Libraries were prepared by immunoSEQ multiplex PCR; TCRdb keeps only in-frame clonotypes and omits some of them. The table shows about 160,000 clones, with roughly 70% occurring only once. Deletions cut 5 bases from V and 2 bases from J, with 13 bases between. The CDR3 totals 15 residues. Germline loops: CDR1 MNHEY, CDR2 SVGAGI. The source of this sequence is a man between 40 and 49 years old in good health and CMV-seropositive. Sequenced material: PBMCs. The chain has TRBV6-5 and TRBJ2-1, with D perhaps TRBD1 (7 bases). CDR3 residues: CASSPRGDTYNEQFF. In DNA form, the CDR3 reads TGTGCCAGCAGTCCCAGGGGGGACACCTACAATGAGCAGTTCTTC.